The clone carrying this TCR beta chain was observed a few times. The CDR3 is 15 amino acids. In germline, CDR1 is MGHDK, CDR2 SYGVNS. V lost 5 bases, J lost 4 bases, and 8 bases stayed unmatched. The data are from a study of identical twins. TCRdb recomputed calls from the 5' RACE reads with MiXCR, one row per CDR3 protein. The sample consists of approximately 1.8 million distinct CDR3 sequences, less than 35% of them appearing once. The source of this sequence is a newborn girl in good health. Sequencing used cord blood. The V call is TRBV25-1, the J call TRBJ1-2; 9 bases match TRBD1. DNA of the CDR3: TGTGCCAGCAGTAAAGGAGGGACAGGGAGCTATGGCTACACCTTC. This translates into CASSKGGTGSYGYTF.